The 17 T cell receptor beta chains reported below all come from one sample, sequenced in a study of T cells after yellow fever vaccination (dated by TCRdb to the late 2010s). The library relied on 5' RACE. Sequencing took place on an Illumina HiSeq 2500. TCRdb itself trimmed the public reads at Q25 with fastp, ran MiXCR and retained productive beta chains. Here each entry gathers all rows of one CDR3 protein and keeps the most common genes and DNA. In this sample the table shows about 350,000 distinct CDR3 sequences, around 10% of which occur a single time. The ten largest clones capture less than 20% of the sample. The sample's treatment or condition label is to be understood as: live attenuated yellow fever vaccine strain. Specimen: PBMCs, collected on the day of the first yellow fever vaccination. Receptors were obtained from a man in his late teens or twenties who received the YFV17D yellow fever vaccine.

This clonotype was seen a handful of times. The V gene is TRBV18, the J gene TRBJ1-5; TRBD1 is a possible D gene (5 bases). Germline loops: CDR1 KGHSH, CDR2 LQKENI. The CDR3 extends over 13 amino acids. Trimming stripped 2 bases from V and 5 bases from J, with 7 bases between. The CDR3 DNA follows: TGTGCCAGCTCACCAGGGGCCCATCAGCCCCAGCATTTT. As protein: CASSPGAHQPQHF.

This clonotype was observed many times. The chain recombines TRBV7-2 with TRBJ1-5; D is unresolved. Germline-derived CDR1 and CDR2 are SGHTA and FQGNSA. This CDR3 has 12 residues. With 1 base removed from V and 11 bases from J, the gap between germline ends came to 9 bases. CDR3 in amino acids: CASSLGGYTQHF. As DNA, the CDR3 is TGTGCCAGCAGCTTAGGGGGTTATACCCAGCATTTT.

This clonotype has more than one count but fewer than ten. The CDR3 is CASSFGDTGTGDEKLFF. The DNA of the CDR3 is TGCGCCAGCAGCTTTGGGGATACCGGGACAGGGGATGAAAAACTGTTTTTT. The chain recombines TRBV5-1 with TRBJ1-4, with 10 bases identical to TRBD1. Trimming at V came to 2 bases and at J to 6 bases, leaving 10 bases not matched to a gene. CDR3 size: 17 residues. In germline, CDR1 is SGHRS, CDR2 YFSETQ.

As regards this clonotype: The final CDR3 position lacks the conserved phenylalanine or tryptophan, pointing to a likely read error. The chain combines TRBV30 with TRBJ2-3, with 7 bases that match TRBD1. V trimming: 5 bases; J trimming: 0 bases; junction bases outside the gene matches: 5. The germline gives CDR1 GTSNPN, CDR2 SVGIG (reference sequence). This CDR3 region has 14 residues. This chain's CDR3 is CAWLTGSSTDTQYC. As DNA, the CDR3 is TGTGCCTGGTTGACAGGGAGCAGCACAGATACGCAGTATTGT.

This clonotype showed up just a few times. The V gene is TRBV4-3, the J gene TRBJ2-3, with 7 bases fitting TRBD1. The V gene's germline CDR1 is LGHNA and CDR2 YSLEER. This CDR3 has 18 amino acids. The junction had 20 bases not matched to a gene; V was cut back by 4 bases and J by 7 bases. CDR3 amino acids: CASSRLPSGTEVAHTQYF. The CDR3 DNA follows: TGCGCCAGCAGCCGCCTACCATCCGGGACAGAAGTCGCCCATACGCAGTATTTT.

This clonotype was seen only a few times. The V call is TRBV11-2, the J call TRBJ1-6; D gene unclear. In germline, CDR1 is SGHAT, CDR2 FQNNGV. V was pared by 7 bases and J by 5 bases, with 15 bases between. The CDR3 contains 15 residues. This CDR3 reads CASTPLGRDNSPLHF. The DNA for the CDR3 is TGTGCCAGCACTCCTCTCGGCCGGGATAATTCACCCCTCCACTTT.

There are a few counts of this clonotype. The CDR3 sequence is CASSPKAGENTGELFF. The CDR3 DNA reads TGTGCCAGCAGCCCGAAGGCCGGGGAGAACACCGGGGAGCTGTTTTTT. The V gene is TRBV7-3, the J gene TRBJ2-2; D may be TRBD2 (5 bases). Germline CDR1 and CDR2: SGHTA and FQGTGA. Trimming pared 5 bases from V and 1 base from J, leaving 14 bases between. The CDR3 is made up of 16 amino acids.

This clonotype has only a few counts. The chain has TRBV10-3 and TRBJ1-1, with 10 nucleotides matching TRBD1. Germline lookup yields CDR1 ENHRY and CDR2 SYGVKD. Trimming removed 2 bases from V and 0 bases from J; junction bases left unmatched: 6. CDR3 size: 17 residues. The CDR3 spells CAISERQGATMNTEAFF. CDR3 in DNA: TGTGCCATCAGTGAGAGACAGGGGGCAACTATGAACACTGAAGCTTTCTTT.

This clonotype was observed a few times. The chain joins TRBV7-2 to TRBJ2-7; D perhaps matches TRBD1 (6 bases). This CDR3 has 15 amino acids. Germline V CDR1 and CDR2: SGHTA, FQGNSA. V lost 2 bases and J 4 bases, leaving 15 bases between the germline ends. CDR3 DNA sequence: TGTGCCAGCAGCTTACGGCAGGGGATCGGGTACGAGCAGTACTTC. It is translated as CASSLRQGIGYEQYF.

This chain connects TRBV5-1 to TRBJ1-1; unclear D gene. Germline V gene data show CDR1 as SGHRS and CDR2 as YFSETQ. This CDR3 comprises 14 residues. V dropped 0 bases and J dropped 5 bases, with 11 bases sitting between them. CDR3 sequence reads: CASSLASGWTEAFF. The CDR3 nucleotides read TGCGCCAGCAGCTTGGCCTCGGGGTGGACTGAAGCTTTCTTT.

This chain uses TRBV7-2 with TRBJ1-5, with unresolved D. Trimming left V 4 bases short and J 2 bases short, with 15 bases between. The CDR3 runs to 16 residues. Germline CDR1 SGHTA, CDR2 FQGNSA. CDR3 DNA: TGTGCCAGCAGCTCCGGTGTGGCAATAGGCAATCAGCCCCAGCATTTT. It yields the protein CASSSGVAIGNQPQHF.

This clonotype was observed many times. The chain couples TRBV28 to TRBJ1-5, with no clear D. The V end was cut by 3 bases, the J end by 7 bases, with 10 bases between. Per germline, CDR1 MDHEN and CDR2 SYDVKM. The CDR3 extends over 13 amino acids. The CDR3 is CASSLDRRQPQHF. The DNA of the CDR3 is TGTGCCAGCAGTTTGGATCGGCGGCAGCCCCAGCATTTT.

This clonotype occurred many times. The chain uses TRBV5-1 and TRBJ1-1; possibly TRBD1 for D (5 bases). The germline CDR1 and CDR2 sequences are SGHRS and YFSETQ. The CDR3 loop spans 14 amino acids. V was cut by 3 bases and J by 2 bases, with 11 bases left in between. The CDR3 loop reads CASSSQGTNTEAFF. In DNA, the CDR3 is TGCGCCAGCAGCTCCCAGGGTACCAACACTGAAGCTTTCTTT.

This clonotype has ten or more counts. The V and J genes are TRBV6-5 and TRBJ2-5, with 9 bases fitting TRBD2. In germline, CDR1 is MNHEY, CDR2 SVGAGI. CDR3 length equals 18 residues. J was trimmed by 2 bases and V by 1 base; bases with no gene match: 11. This CDR3 reads CASSYFRPAGGPQETQYF. The CDR3 nucleotides are TGTGCCAGCAGTTACTTCCGGCCAGCGGGGGGCCCTCAAGAGACCCAGTACTTC.

V is TRBV4-2 and J is TRBJ2-7; 10 bases align to TRBD1. CDR1 and CDR2 (germline): LGHNA, YNFKEQ. V shed 2 bases and J 5 bases; nucleotides not matched to a gene: 6. This CDR3 contains 15 residues. CDR3 sequence (DNA): TGTGCCAGCAGCCAACTCCAAGGGACAGGGGACGAGCAGTACTTC. Its translation is CASSQLQGTGDEQYF.

The J gene is TRBJ2-3, the V gene TRBV4-1; 16 positions match TRBD2. The CDR3 contains 18 residues. V dropped 1 base and J dropped 4; count of bases not matched to a gene: 5. Per germline, CDR1 MGHRA and CDR2 YSYEKL. The CDR3 DNA reads as TGCGCCAGCAGCCAAGCGGGACTAGCGGGGGGGCGCGCAGATACGCAGTATTTT. Translation gives CASSQAGLAGGRADTQYF.

This sequence joins TRBV7-2 and TRBJ2-1, with 7 bases lining up with TRBD2. The J segment lost 4 bases and the V segment lost 2 bases, leaving 5 bases of the junction unmatched. The CDR3 is 15 residues long. The germline gives CDR1 SGHTA, CDR2 FQGNSA. CDR3 in DNA: TGTGCCAGCAGCTTATTTTTAGCGGGTTACAATGAGCAGTTCTTC. This encodes CASSLFLAGYNEQFF.